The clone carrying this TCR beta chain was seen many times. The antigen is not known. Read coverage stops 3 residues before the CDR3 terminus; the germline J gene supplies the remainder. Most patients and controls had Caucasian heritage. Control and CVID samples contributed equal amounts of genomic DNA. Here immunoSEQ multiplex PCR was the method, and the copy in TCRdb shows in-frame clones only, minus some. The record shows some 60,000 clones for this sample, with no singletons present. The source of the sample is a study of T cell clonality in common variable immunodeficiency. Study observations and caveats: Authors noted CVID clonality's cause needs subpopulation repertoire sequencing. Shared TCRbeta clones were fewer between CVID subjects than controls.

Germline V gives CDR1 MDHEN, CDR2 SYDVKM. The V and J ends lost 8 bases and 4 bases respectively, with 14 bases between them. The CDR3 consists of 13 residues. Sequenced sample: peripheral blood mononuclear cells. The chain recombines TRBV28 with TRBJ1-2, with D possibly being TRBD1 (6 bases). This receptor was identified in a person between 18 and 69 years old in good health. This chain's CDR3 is CASSYRVSYGYTF. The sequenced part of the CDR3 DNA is TGTGCCAGCTCCTACAGGGTCTCCTATGGC.